The sequence of this T cell receptor beta chain was determined in a study of blood T cell repertoires in COVID-19. Overall study: T cells, B-cell-depleted T cells, or PBMCs provided the cDNA or gDNA that served as material.

The repertoire was sequenced with immunoSEQ multiplex PCR; TCRdb's copy has only in-frame clones and lacks some. The repertoire includes some 77,000 clones, around nine tenths of them detected once, and around 7.9% sits in the top ten. This clone occurred a few times. Germline CDR1 and CDR2: SGHNT and YYREEE (reference sequence). With 4 bases clipped from V and 6 bases from J, the junction kept 12 bases outside the gene matches. CDR3 length equals 15 residues. This sequence was found in a man between 25 and 39 years old with acute or convalescent COVID-19. The source material was peripheral blood. The chain employs TRBV5-4 and TRBJ1-2; 7 bases align to TRBD1. The CDR3 DNA reads TGTGCCAGCAGCAGCCCGACAGGGAAGAGTGATGGCTACACCTTC. This encodes CASSSPTGKSDGYTF.